This entry lists 19 T cell receptor beta chains sequenced from one sample in a study of regulatory T cells in long-lasting Graves disease. Time point in this sample: persistent/refractory GD, antithyroid drugs over 5 years with positive TRAb. PBMC RNA served as the TCR library source. CDR3 regions were amplified by Arm-PCR using iRepertoire HTBI primers to build TCR beta libraries. A single record per CDR3 protein comes from TCRdb applying MiXCR to the multiplex PCR reads. The table shows 400,000 to 500,000 distinct CDR3 sequences, with 21% occurring only once. This material consisted of peripheral blood mononuclear cells (PBMCs), taken when the disease was refractory, from a patient treated with antithyroid drugs. These receptors were obtained from a female donor with Graves disease.

This clonotype was seen more than once but under ten times. The J gene is TRBJ1-2, the V gene TRBV13; 8 nucleotides agree with TRBD1. Trimming removed 1 base from V and 2 bases from J; junction bases left unmatched: 6. Germline V gene sequence: CDR1 PRHDT, CDR2 FYEKMQ (reference sequence). CDR3 length: 16 residues. CDR3 nucleotide sequence: TGTGCCAGCAGCTTAGCCGTTTCAGGGGGCAACTATGGCTACACCTTC. Residues: CASSLAVSGGNYGYTF.

In its sample, this clonotype was seen a few times. V and J are TRBV2 and TRBJ2-3, with 10 positions matching TRBD2. The J segment lost 8 bases and the V segment lost 6 bases, leaving 5 bases of the junction unmatched. The germline V gene has CDR1 SNHLY and CDR2 FYNNEI. This CDR3 is built from 13 residues. CDR3 in amino acids: CASRGGTSVTQYF. The CDR3 DNA sequence: TGTGCCAGCAGGGGGGGGACTAGCGTTACGCAGTATTTT.

The chain carries TRBV15 and TRBJ1-3, with D perhaps matching TRBD1 (5 bases). CDR1 and CDR2 (germline): LNHNV, YYDKDF (reference sequence). Trimming cost V 0 bases and J 4 bases, with 10 bases left between them. CDR3 length: 15 amino acids. The CDR3 DNA reads as TGTGCCACCAGCAGAGACAGGGCCGGCGGAAACACCATATATTTT. Its translation: CATSRDRAGGNTIYF.

The chain links TRBV4-1 to TRBJ2-3; TRBD2 aligns across 9 bases. With 10 bases clipped from V and 5 bases from J, the junction kept 13 bases outside the gene matches. Per the germline V gene, CDR1 is MGHRA and CDR2 is YSYEKL. CDR3 size: 15 residues. The CDR3 is CATSISSGRIDTQYF. DNA for the CDR3: TGCGCCACAAGCATATCCAGCGGGAGGATAGATACGCAGTATTTT.

This clonotype is a singleton in its sample. The V and J genes are TRBV20-1 and TRBJ2-2; 9 bases fit TRBD2. CDR1 and CDR2 (germline): DFQATT, SNEGSKA (reference sequence). V trimming: 0 bases; J trimming: 3 bases; junction bases outside the gene matches: 11. CDR3 size: 18 residues. The CDR3 DNA reads as TGCAGTGCTAGAGATCCGGCTAGCGGGATGTACTACACCGGGGAGCTGTTTTTT. The encoded protein is CSARDPASGMYYTGELFF.

In its sample, this clonotype was seen many times. The V gene is TRBV7-3, the J gene TRBJ2-7; 9 bases line up with TRBD2. The CDR3 has 16 residues. Germline assignment: CDR1 SGHTA and CDR2 FQGTGA. V shed 4 bases and J 2 bases; nucleotides not matched to a gene: 9. This CDR3 reads CASSSVGGRAPYEQYF. As DNA, the CDR3 is TGTGCCAGCAGCTCGGTGGGCGGGAGGGCCCCCTACGAGCAGTACTTC.

This clonotype showed up just a few times. The chain has TRBV20-1 and TRBJ1-1; 7 bases match TRBD1. The length of the CDR3 is 14 residues. Looked up from germline, CDR1 is DFQATT and CDR2 is SNEGSKA (reference sequence). J lost 1 base, V lost 6 bases, and 8 bases had no gene match. CDR3: CSAPRTGGNTEAFF. In nucleotides, the CDR3 is TGCAGTGCCCCCAGGACAGGAGGGAACACTGAAGCTTTCTTT.

This clonotype came up many times. The J gene is TRBJ2-7, the V gene TRBV3-1; no clear D gene. Germline CDR1 is LGHDT and CDR2 is YNNKEL (reference sequence). The CDR3 contains 15 residues. Trimming shortened V by 7 bases and J by 5 bases, and 21 bases separated the two germline ends. The CDR3 here is CASTPSRTSRDEQYF. CDR3 bases: TGTGCCAGCACCCCAAGTCGTACGTCTCGGGACGAGCAGTACTTC.

This clonotype has more than one count but fewer than ten. This chain links TRBV30 with TRBJ2-7; D possibly corresponds to TRBD2 (5 bases). This CDR3 spans 12 amino acids. In germline, CDR1 is GTSNPN, CDR2 SVGIG (reference sequence). V lost 6 bases, J lost 7 bases, and 16 bases lay in between. CDR3 in amino acids: CACGPNGGEQYF. The CDR3, as DNA: TGTGCCTGCGGCCCCAACGGAGGTGAGCAGTACTTC. Supplemented by reference TRBV30 and TRBJ2-7, the full variable domain reads SQTIHQWPATLVQPVGSPLSLECTVEGTSNPNLYWYRQAAGRGLQLLFYSVGIGQISSEVPQNLSASRPQDRQFILSSKKLLLSDSGFYLCACGPNGGEQYFGPGTRLTVT.

This sequence joins TRBV5-6 and TRBJ2-5; 11 nucleotides match TRBD2. The CDR3 is 17 amino acids. The V gene end was trimmed by 0 bases and the J gene end by 3 bases; junction bases not matched to a gene: 7. In germline, CDR1 is SGHDT, CDR2 YYEEEE. The CDR3 region is CASSLGLAGLPEETQYF. CDR3 in DNA: TGTGCCAGCAGCTTGGGACTAGCGGGACTCCCGGAAGAGACCCAGTACTTC.

This clonotype was observed many times. The rearrangement joins TRBV11-2 to TRBJ1-5; D remains unclear. Germline CDR1 SGHAT, CDR2 FQNNGV. The CDR3 covers 12 residues. The germline V and J ends were trimmed by 3 bases and 6 bases, with 6 bases remaining between them. As DNA, the CDR3 is TGTGCCAGCAGCTTTCTGTTTCAGCCCCAGCATTTT. This codes for CASSFLFQPQHF.

The chain joins TRBV6-1 to TRBJ1-1; D may be TRBD1 (5 bases). Germline-derived CDR1 and CDR2 are MNHNS and SASEGT. The V and J ends lost 8 bases and 4 bases respectively, with 11 bases between them. The CDR3 runs to 12 residues. The CDR3 DNA reads TGTGCCAGCGTCGACGGGGGCACTGAAGCTTTCTTT. Translated: CASVDGGTEAFF.

With respect to this clonotype: This CDR3 fails to terminate in the conserved phenylalanine or tryptophan, so it likely reflects a read error. The genes are TRBV6-1 and TRBJ2-1; 10 bases match TRBD2. Germline CDR1 is MNHNS and CDR2 is SASEGT. Trimming cost V 3 bases and J 6 bases; bases outside gene matches: 5. CDR3 length: 15 residues. The CDR3 DNA sequence: TGTGCCAGCAGTGACAGTCTAGCGGGAGCCAATGAGCAGTTCCTC. Translation gives CASSDSLAGANEQFL.

This clonotype was counted ten times or more. This chain links TRBV12-3 or TRBV12-4 with TRBJ2-5; weak D call: TRBD1 (6 bases). The CDR3 spans 14 residues. V lost 7 bases and J lost 4, with 16 bases in between. The CDR3 DNA reads TGTGCCAGCATGGGTAGGGGGTGGAGAGAGACCCAGTACTTC. Its translation: CASMGRGWRETQYF.

V and J are TRBV6-1 and TRBJ2-5; 8 nucleotides match TRBD2. The V gene end was trimmed by 7 bases and the J gene end by 5 bases; junction bases not matched to a gene: 12. The germline V gene encodes CDR1 MNHNS and CDR2 SASEGT. This CDR3 contains 15 residues. The CDR3, as DNA: TGTGCCAGCACCTCAGCGGGAGTCCCCCCGGAGACCCAGTACTTC. It codes for CASTSAGVPPETQYF.

With regard to this clonotype: This may arise from a read error, as a much more abundant clone is one base away. The V and J genes are TRBV9 and TRBJ2-5, with TRBD2 identical over 12 bases. The CDR3 length is 15 residues. V was pared by 0 bases and J by 5 bases, with 2 bases of the junction left unmatched. Germline-derived CDR1 and CDR2 are SGDLS and YYNGEE. DNA for the CDR3: TGTGCCAGCAGCGTAGCTAGCGGGAGGGGGGAGACCCAGTACTTC. It translates to CASSVASGRGETQYF.

Ten or more counts support this clonotype. V usage is TRBV4-1 and J usage is TRBJ2-5, with a possible D match to TRBD2 (6 bases). The CDR3 spans 18 residues. The germline V gene encodes CDR1 MGHRA and CDR2 YSYEKL. V lost 0 bases and J 4 bases, leaving 21 bases between the germline ends. CDR3 amino acids: CASSQDGVSGEAGETQYF. For the CDR3, the DNA is TGCGCCAGCAGCCAAGATGGGGTTAGCGGAGAGGCTGGAGAGACCCAGTACTTC.

This clonotype appeared many times. This chain uses TRBV7-9 with TRBJ2-3, with D hard to call. CDR1 and CDR2 from the germline V gene are SEHNR and FQNEAQ (reference sequence). This CDR3 is built from 12 residues. V was shortened by 3 bases and J by 2 bases, with 3 bases between the two germline ends. The CDR3 DNA is TGTGCCAGCAGCTTTTTCACAGATACGCAGTATTTT. Its protein product is CASSFFTDTQYF. Filled out from reference TRBV7-9 and TRBJ2-3, the complete variable domain reads DTGVSQNPRHKITKRGQNVTFRCDPISEHNRLYWYRQTLGQGPEFLTYFQNEAQLEKSRLLSDRFSAERPKGSFSTLEIQRTEQGDSAMYLCASSFFTDTQYFGPGTRLTVL.

This clonotype was observed at least ten times. The rearrangement uses TRBV7-8 and TRBJ1-5, with D possibly TRBD1 on 6 matching bases. The CDR3 runs to 17 residues. With 1 base removed from V and 4 bases from J, the gap between germline ends came to 17 bases. Germline values: CDR1 SGHVS, CDR2 FQNEAQ. CDR3 region: CASSLGGGRKSNQPQHF. The CDR3 DNA sequence: TGTGCCAGCAGCTTAGGTGGGGGCCGAAAATCTAATCAGCCCCAGCATTTT.